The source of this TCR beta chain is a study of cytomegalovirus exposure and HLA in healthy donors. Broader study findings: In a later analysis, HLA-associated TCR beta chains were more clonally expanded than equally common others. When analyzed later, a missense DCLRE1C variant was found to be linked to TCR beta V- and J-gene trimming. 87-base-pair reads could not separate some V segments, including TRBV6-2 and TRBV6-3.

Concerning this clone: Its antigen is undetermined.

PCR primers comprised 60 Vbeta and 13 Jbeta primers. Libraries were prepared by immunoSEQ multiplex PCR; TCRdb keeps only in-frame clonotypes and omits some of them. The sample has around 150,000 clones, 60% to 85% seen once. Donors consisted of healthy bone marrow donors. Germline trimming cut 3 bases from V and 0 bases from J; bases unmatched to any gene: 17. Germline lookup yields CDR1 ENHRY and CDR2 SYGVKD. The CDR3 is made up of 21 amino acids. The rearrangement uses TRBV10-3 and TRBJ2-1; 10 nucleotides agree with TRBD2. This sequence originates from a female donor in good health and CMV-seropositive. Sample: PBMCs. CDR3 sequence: CAISDLWGGPSGRDSYNEQFF. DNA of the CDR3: TGTGCCATCAGTGACCTGTGGGGCGGGCCTAGCGGGAGAGACTCCTACAATGAGCAGTTCTTC.